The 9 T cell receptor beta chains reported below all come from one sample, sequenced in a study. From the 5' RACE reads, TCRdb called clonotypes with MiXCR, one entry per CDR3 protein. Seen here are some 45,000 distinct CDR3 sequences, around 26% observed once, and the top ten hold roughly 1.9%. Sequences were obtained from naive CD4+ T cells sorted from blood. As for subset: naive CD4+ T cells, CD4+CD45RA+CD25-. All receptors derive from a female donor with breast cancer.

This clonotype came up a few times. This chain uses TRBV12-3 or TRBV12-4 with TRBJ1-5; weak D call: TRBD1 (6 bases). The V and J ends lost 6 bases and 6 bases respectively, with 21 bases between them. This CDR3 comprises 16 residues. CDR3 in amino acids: CASSPNGRGAGQPQHF. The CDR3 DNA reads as TGTGCCAGCAGCCCGAATGGGCGGGGGGCAGGTCAGCCCCAGCATTTT.

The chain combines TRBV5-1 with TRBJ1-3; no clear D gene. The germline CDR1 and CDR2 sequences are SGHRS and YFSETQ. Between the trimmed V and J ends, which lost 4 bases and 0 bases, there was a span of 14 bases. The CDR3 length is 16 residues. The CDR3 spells CASSPAPGDSGNTIYF. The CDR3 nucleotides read TGCGCCAGCAGCCCTGCTCCGGGAGACTCTGGAAACACCATATATTTT.

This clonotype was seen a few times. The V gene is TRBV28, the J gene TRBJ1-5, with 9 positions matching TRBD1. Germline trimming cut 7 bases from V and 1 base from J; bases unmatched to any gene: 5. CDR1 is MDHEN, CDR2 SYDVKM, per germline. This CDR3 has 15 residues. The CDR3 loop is CASTTGGLSNQPQHF. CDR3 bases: TGTGCCAGCACTACAGGGGGCTTGAGCAATCAGCCCCAGCATTTT. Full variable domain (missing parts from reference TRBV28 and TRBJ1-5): DVKVTQSSRYLVKRTGEKVFLECVQDMDHENMFWYRQDPGLGLRLIYFSYDVKMKEKGDIPEGYSVSREKKERFSLILESASTNQTSMYLCASTTGGLSNQPQHFGDGTRLSIL.

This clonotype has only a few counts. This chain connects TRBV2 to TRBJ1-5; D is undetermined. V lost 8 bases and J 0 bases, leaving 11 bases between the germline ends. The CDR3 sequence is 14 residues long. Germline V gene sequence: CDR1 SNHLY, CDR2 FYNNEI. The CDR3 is CASQMAYSNQPQHF. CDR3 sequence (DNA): TGTGCCAGCCAAATGGCGTATAGCAATCAGCCCCAGCATTTT.

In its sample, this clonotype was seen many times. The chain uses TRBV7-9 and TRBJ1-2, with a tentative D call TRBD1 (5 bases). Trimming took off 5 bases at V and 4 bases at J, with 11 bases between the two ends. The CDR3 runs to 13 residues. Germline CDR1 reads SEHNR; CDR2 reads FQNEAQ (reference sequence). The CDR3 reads CASSPRDRYGYTF. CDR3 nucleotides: TGTGCCAGCAGCCCCCGGGACCGCTATGGCTACACCTTC. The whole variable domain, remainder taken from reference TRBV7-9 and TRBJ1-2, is DTGVSQNPRHKITKRGQNVTFRCDPISEHNRLYWYRQTLGQGPEFLTYFQNEAQLEKSRLLSDRFSAERPKGSFSTLEIQRTEQGDSAMYLCASSPRDRYGYTFGSGTRLTVV.

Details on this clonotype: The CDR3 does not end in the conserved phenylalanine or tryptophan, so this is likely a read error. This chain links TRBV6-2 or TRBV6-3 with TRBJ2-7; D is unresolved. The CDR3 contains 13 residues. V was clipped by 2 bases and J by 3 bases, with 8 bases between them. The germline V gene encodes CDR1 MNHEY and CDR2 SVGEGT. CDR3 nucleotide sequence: TGTGCCAGCAGTTACGGGCCAGACTACGAGCAGTACCTC. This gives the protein CASSYGPDYEQYL.

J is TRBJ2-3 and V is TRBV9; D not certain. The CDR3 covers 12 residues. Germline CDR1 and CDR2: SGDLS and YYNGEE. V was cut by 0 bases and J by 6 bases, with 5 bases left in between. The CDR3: CASSVEWDTQYF. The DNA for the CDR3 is TGTGCCAGCAGCGTAGAGTGGGATACGCAGTATTTT.

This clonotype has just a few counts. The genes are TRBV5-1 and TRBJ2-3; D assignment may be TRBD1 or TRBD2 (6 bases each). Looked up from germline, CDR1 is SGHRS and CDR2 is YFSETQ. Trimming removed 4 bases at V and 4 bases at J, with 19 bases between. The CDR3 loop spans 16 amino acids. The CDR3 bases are TGCGCCAGCAGCCAAGGGACACGGACTAAAGCAGATACGCAGTATTTT. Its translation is CASSQGTRTKADTQYF. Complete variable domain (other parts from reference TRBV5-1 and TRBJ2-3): KAGVTQTPRYLIKTRGQQVTLSCSPISGHRSVSWYQQTPGQGLQFLFEYFSETQRNKGNFPGRFSGRQFSNSRSEMNVSTLELGDSALYLCASSQGTRTKADTQYFGPGTRLTVL.

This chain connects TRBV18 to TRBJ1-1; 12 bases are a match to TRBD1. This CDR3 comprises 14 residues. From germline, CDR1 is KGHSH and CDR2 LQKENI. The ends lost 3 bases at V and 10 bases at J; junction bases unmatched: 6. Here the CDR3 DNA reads TGTGCCAGCTCACCCAGTGGGACAGGGGGCAGAGCTTTCTTT. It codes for CASSPSGTGGRAFF.